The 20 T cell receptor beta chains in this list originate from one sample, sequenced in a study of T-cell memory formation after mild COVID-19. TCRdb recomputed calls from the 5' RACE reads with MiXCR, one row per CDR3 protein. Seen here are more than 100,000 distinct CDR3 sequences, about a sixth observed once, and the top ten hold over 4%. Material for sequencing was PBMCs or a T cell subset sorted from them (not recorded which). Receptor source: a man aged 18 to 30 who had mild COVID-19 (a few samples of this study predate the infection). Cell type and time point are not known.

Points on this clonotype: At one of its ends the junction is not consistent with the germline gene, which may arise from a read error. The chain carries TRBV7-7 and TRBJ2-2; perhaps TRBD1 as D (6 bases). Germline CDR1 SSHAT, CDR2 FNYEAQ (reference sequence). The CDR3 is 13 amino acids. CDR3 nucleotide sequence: TGTGCTAGCAGCAATACAGGGTCCGGGGAGCTGTTTTTT. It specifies CASSNTGSGELFF.

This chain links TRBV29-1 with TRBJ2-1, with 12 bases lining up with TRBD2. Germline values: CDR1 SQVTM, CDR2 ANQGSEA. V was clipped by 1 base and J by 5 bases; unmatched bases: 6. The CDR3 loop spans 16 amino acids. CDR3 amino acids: CSVEVLAGGPDNEQFF. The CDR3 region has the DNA TGCAGCGTTGAAGTACTAGCGGGGGGCCCGGACAATGAGCAGTTCTTC.

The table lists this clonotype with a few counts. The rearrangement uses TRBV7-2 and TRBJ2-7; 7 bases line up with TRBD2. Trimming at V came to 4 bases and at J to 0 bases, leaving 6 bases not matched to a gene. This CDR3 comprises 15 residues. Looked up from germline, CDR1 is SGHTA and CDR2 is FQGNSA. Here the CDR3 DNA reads TGTGCCAGCAGCTGGGGCGTAGCGGGCTCCTACGAGCAGTACTTC. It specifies CASSWGVAGSYEQYF.

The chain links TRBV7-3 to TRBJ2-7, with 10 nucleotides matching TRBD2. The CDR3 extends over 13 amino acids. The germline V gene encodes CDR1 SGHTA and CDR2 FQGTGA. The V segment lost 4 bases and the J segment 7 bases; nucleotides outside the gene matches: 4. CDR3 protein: CASSSGLAKEQYF. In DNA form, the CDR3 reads TGTGCCAGCAGCTCGGGACTAGCGAAGGAGCAGTACTTC.

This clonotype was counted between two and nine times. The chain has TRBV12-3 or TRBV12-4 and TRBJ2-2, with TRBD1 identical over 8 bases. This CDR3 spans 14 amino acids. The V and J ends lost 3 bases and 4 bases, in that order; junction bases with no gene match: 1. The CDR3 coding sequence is TGTGCCAGCAGTTTTGGACAGGGCACCGGGGAGCTGTTTTTT. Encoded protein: CASSFGQGTGELFF.

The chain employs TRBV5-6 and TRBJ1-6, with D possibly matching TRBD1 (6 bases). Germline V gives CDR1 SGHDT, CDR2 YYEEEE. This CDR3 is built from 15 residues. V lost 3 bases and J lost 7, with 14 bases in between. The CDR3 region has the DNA TGTGCCAGCAGCTCGTCGGACAGCTGGAATTCACCCCTCCACTTT. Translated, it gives CASSSSDSWNSPLHF.

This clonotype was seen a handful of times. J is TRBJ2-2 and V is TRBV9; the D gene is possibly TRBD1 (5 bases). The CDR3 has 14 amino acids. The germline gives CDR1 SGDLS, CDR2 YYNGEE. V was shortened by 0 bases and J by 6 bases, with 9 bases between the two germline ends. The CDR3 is CASSVDSRAGELFF. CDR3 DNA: TGTGCCAGCAGCGTAGATTCCAGGGCCGGGGAGCTGTTTTTT.

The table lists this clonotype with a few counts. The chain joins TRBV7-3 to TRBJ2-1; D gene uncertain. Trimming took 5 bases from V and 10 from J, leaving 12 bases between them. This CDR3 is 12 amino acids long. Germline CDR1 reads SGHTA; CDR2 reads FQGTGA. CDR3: CASSATLGEQFF. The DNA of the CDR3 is TGTGCCAGCAGCGCCACCCTGGGCGAGCAGTTCTTC.

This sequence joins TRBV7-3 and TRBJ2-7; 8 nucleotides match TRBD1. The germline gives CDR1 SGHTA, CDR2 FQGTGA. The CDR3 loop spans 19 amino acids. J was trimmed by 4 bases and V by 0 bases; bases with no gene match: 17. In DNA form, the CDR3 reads TGTGCCAGCAGCTTAACGGACCTTTGGAGGACAGGGATGATATACGAGCAGTACGTC. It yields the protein CASSLTDLWRTGMIYEQYV.

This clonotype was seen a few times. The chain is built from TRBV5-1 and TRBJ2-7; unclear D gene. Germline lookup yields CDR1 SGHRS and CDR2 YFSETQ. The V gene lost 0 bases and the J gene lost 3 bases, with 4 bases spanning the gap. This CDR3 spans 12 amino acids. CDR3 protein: CASSLDNYEQYF. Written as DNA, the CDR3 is TGCGCCAGCAGCTTGGATAACTACGAGCAGTACTTC.

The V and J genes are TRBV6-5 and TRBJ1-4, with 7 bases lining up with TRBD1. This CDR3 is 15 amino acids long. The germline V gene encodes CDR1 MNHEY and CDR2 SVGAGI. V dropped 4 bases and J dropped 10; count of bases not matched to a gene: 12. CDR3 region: CASSSRQGELRKLFF. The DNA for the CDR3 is TGTGCCAGCAGTTCCCGACAGGGCGAACTGAGAAAACTGTTTTTT.

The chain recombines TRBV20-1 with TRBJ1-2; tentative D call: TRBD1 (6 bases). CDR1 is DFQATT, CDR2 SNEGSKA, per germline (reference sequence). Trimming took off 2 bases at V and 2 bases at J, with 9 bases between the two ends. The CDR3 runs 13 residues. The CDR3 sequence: CSARTGPNYGYTF. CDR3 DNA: TGCAGTGCTAGAACAGGGCCGAACTATGGCTACACCTTC.

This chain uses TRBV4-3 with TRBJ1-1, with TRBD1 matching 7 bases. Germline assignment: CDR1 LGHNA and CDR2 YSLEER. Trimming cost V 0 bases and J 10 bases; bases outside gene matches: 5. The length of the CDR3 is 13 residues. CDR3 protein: CASSQDRDRAAFF. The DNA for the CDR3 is TGCGCCAGCAGCCAAGACCGAGACAGGGCAGCTTTCTTT.

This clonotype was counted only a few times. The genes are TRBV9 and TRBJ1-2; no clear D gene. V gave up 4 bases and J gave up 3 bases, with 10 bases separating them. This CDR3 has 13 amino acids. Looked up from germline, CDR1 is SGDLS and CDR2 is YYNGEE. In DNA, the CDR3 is TGTGCCAGCAGCTCGGGGTCGGACTATGGCTACACCTTC. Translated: CASSSGSDYGYTF.

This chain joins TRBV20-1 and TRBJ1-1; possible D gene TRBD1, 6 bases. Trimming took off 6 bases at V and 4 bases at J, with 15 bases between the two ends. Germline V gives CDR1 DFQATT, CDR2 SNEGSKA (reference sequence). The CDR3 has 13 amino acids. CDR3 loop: CSARTAPVTEAFF. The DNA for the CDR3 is TGCAGTGCCAGGACAGCTCCAGTCACTGAAGCTTTCTTT.

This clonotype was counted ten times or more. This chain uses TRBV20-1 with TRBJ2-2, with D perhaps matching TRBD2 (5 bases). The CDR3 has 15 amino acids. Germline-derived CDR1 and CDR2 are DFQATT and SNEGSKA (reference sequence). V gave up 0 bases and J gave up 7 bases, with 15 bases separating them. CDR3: CSARDPQREIGELFF. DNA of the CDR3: TGCAGTGCTAGAGATCCGCAAAGGGAGATCGGGGAGCTGTTTTTT.

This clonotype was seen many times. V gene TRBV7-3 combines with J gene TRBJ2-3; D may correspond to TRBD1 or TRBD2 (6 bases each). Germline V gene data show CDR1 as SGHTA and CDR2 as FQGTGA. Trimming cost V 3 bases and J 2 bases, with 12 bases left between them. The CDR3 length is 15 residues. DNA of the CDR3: TGTGCCAGCAGCTTGATCGGGGGCCTCACAGATACGCAGTATTTT. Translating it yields CASSLIGGLTDTQYF.

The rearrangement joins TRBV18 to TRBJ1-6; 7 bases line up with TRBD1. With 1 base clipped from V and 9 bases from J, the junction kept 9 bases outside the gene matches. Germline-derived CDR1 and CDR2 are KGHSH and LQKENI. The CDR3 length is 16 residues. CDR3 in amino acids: CASSPLETGNGSPLHF. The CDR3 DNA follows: TGTGCCAGCTCACCACTGGAGACAGGGAACGGTTCACCCCTCCACTTT.

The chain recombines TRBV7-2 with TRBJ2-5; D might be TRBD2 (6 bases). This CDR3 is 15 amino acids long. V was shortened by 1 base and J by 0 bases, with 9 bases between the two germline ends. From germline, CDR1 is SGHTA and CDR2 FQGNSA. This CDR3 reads CASSLVAGNQETQYF. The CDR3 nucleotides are TGTGCCAGCAGCTTAGTTGCGGGGAACCAAGAGACCCAGTACTTC.

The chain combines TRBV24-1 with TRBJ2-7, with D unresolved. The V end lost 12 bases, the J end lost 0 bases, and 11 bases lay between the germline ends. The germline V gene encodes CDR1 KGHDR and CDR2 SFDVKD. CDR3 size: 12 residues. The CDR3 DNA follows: TGTGCCCGCGACTCCTGCTCCTACGAGCAGTACGTC. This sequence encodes CARDSCSYEQYV.